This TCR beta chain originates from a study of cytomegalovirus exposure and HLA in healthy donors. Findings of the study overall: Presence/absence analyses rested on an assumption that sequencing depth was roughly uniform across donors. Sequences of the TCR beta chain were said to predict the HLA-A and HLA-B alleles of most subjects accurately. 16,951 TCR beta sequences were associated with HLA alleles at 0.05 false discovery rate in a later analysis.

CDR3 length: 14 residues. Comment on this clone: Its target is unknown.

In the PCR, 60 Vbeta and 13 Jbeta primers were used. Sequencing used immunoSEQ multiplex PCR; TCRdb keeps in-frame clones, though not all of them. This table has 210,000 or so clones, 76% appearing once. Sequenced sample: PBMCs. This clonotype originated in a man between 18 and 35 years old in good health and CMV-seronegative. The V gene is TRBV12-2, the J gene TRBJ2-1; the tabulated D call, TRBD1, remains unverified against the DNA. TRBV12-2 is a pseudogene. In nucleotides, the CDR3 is TGTGCAAGCGAGGGACAGGGTACCTACAATGAGCAGTTCTTC. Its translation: CASEGQGTYNEQFF.